This entry is about one TCR beta chain. Its target is not known. The data stem from a study of shared clonotypes between healthy human individuals. Study-wide results and caveats: The four-donor shared clonotypes exceeded non-shared clonotypes in generation probability, with non-shared ones scoring lower. Sampling included only blood; tissue repertoires likely differ.

Losses at the gene ends were 8 bases for V and 3 bases for J; bases not matched to a gene: 6. The CDR3 runs to 13 residues. Looked up from germline, CDR1 is LNHDA and CDR2 is SQIVND (reference sequence). Only in-frame clones appear in the TCRdb table, and some are missing; sequencing was by immunoSEQ multiplex PCR. The repertoire consists of over a million clones, with 96% occurring once and the leading ten covering over 1%. What was sequenced was naive CD4+ T cells sorted from blood. Subset defined: CD45RA+ positively selected. The chain joins TRBV19 to TRBJ2-7; TRBD1 agrees at 8 bases. The TCR originated in a man under 40 in good health. The CDR3 reads CASHGTGFYEQYF. The CDR3 DNA follows: TGTGCCAGTCACGGGACAGGTTTCTACGAGCAGTACTTC.